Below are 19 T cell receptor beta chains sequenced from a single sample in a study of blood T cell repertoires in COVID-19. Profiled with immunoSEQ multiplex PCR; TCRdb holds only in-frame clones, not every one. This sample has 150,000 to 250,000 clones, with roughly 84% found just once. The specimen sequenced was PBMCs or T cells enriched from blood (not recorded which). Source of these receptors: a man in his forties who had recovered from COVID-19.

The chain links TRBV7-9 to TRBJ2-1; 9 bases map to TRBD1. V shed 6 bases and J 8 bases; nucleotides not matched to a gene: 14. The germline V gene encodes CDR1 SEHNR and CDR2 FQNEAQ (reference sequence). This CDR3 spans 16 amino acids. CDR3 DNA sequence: TGTGCCAGCAGACCACGTCCGGGACAGGGAATGTATGAGCAGTTCTTC. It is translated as CASRPRPGQGMYEQFF.

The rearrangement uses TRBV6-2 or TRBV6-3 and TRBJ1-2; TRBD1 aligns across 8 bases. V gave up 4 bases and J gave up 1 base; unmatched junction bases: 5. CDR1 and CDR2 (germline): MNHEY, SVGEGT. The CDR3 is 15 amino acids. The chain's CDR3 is CASSSDRAINYGYTF. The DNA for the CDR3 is TGTGCCAGCAGTTCGGACAGGGCGATTAACTATGGCTACACCTTC.

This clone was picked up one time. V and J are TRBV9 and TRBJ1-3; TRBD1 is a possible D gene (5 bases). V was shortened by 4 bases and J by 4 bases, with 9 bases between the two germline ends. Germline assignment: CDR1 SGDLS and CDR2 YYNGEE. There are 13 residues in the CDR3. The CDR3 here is CASSPGGGNTIYF. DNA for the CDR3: TGTGCCAGCAGCCCGGGGGGAGGAAACACCATATATTTT.

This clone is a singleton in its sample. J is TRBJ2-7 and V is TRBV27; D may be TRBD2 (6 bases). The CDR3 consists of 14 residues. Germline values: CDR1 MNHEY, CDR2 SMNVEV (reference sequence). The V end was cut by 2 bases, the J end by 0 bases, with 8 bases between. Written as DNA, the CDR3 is TGTGCCAGCAGTTTAGACGGGGGCTCCTACGAGCAGTACTTC. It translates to CASSLDGGSYEQYF.

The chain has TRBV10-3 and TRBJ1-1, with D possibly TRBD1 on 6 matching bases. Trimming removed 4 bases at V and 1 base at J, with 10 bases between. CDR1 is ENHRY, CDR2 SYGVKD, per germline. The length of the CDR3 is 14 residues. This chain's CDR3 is CAISVGQPNTEAFF. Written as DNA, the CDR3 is TGTGCCATCAGTGTAGGACAGCCGAACACTGAAGCTTTCTTT.

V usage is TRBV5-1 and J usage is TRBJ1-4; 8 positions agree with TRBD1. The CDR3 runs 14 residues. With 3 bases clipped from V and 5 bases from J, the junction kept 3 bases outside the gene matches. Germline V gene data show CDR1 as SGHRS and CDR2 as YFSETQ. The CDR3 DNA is TGCGCCAGCAGCTCCGGGACAGGAAATGAAAAACTGTTTTTT. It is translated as CASSSGTGNEKLFF.

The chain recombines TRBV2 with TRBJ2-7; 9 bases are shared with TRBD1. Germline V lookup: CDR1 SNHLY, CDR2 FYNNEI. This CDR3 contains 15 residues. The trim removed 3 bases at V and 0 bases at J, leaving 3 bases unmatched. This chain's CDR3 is CASSEGTGPSYEQYF. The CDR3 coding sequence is TGTGCCAGCAGTGAGGGGACAGGGCCCTCCTACGAGCAGTACTTC.

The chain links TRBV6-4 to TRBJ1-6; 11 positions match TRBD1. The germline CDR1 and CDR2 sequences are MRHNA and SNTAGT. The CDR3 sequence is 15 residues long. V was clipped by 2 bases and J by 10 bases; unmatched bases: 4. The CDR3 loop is CASSDRTGGLSPLHF. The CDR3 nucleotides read TGTGCCAGCAGTGACCGGACAGGGGGCTTGTCACCCCTCCACTTT.

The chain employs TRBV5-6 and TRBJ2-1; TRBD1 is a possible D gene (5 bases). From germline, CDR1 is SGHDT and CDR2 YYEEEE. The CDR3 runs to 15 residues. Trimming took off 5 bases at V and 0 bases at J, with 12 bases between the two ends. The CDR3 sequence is CASSQGVSSYNEQFF. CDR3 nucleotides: TGTGCCAGCAGTCAAGGGGTTAGCTCCTACAATGAGCAGTTCTTC.

CDR3 sequence reads: CASSLDKGATTDTQYF. The CDR3 DNA follows: TGTGCCAGCAGCTTAGATAAGGGAGCGACCACAGATACGCAGTATTTT. The chain employs TRBV7-9 and TRBJ2-3, with D possibly matching TRBD2 (5 bases). Germline assignment: CDR1 SEHNR and CDR2 FQNEAQ (reference sequence). This CDR3 comprises 16 residues. V was cut by 1 base and J by 2 bases, with 13 bases left in between.

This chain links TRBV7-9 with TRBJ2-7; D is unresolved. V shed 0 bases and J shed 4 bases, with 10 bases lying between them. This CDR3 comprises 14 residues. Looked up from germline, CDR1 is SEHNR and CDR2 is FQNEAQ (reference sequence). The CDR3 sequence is CASSLASRAYEQYF. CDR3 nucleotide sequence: TGTGCCAGCAGCTTAGCTTCCCGAGCTTACGAGCAGTACTTC.

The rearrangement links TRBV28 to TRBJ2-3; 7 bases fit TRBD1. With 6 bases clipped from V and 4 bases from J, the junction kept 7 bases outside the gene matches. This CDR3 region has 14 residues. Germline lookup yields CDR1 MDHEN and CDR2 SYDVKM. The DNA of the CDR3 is TGTGCCAGCAGGCCGACAGGGTTGTCAGATACGCAGTATTTT. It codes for CASRPTGLSDTQYF.

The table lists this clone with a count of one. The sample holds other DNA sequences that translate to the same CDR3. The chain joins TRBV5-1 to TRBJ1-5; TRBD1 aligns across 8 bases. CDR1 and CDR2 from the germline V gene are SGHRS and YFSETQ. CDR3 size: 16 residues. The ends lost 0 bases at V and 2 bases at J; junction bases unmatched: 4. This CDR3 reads CASSLGTGSGNQPQHF. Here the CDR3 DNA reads TGCGCCAGCAGCTTGGGGACAGGGTCCGGCAATCAGCCCCAGCATTTT.

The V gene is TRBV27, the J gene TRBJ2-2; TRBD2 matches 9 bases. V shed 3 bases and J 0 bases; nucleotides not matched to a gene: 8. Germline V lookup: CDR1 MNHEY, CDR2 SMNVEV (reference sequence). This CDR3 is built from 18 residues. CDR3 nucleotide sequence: TGTGCCAGCAGTTTCTCGTCTAGCGGGGACGCGAACACCGGGGAGCTGTTTTTT. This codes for CASSFSSSGDANTGELFF.

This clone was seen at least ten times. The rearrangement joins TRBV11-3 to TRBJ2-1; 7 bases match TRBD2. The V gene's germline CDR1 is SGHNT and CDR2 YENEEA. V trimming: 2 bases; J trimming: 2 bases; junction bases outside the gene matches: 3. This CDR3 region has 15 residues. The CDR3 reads CASSLRSGTYNEQFF. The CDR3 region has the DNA TGTGCCAGCAGCTTAAGGAGCGGGACCTACAATGAGCAGTTCTTC.

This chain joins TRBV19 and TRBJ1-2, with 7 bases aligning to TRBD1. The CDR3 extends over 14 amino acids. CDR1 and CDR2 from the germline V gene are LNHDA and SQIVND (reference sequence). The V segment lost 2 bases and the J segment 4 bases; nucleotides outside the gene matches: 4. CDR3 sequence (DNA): TGTGCCAGTAGTATACAGGGGGAAAGCTATGGCTACACCTTC. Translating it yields CASSIQGESYGYTF.

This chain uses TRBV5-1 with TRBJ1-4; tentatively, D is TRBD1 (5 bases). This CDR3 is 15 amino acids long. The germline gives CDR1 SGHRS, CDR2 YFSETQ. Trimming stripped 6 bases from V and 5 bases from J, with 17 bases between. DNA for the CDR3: TGCGCCAGCAAATTCCGGGGGACTACAAATGAAAAACTGTTTTTT. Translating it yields CASKFRGTTNEKLFF.

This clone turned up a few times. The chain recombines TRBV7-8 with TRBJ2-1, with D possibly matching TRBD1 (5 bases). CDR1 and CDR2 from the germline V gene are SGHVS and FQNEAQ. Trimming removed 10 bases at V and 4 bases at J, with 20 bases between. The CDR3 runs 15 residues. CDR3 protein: CAISDPRQKYNEQFF. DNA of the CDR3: TGTGCCATCTCCGATCCCCGACAGAAATACAATGAGCAGTTCTTC.

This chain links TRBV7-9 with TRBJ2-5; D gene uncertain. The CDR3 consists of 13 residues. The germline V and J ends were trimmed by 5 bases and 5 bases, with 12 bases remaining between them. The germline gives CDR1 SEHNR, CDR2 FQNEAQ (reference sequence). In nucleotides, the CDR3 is TGTGCCAGCAGCCGCGGTAGCCGGGAGACCCAGTACTTC. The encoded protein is CASSRGSRETQYF.